The 29 T cell receptor beta chains below all came from one sample that was sequenced in a study of T cell responses to AZD1222 COVID-19 vaccine. Sequencing was performed with immunoSEQ multiplex PCR; in TCRdb, only in-frame clones are kept and a portion is missing. This table has 90,000 to 100,000 clones, about 88% appearing once. Sequences were derived from peripheral blood, sampled 28 days after the second AZD1222 dose. The source of these receptors is an adult who received the AZD1222 COVID-19 vaccine.

As for this clone: The same CDR3 can be traced to other DNA sequences in this sample. J is TRBJ1-3 and V is TRBV29-1; D gene uncertain. V was clipped by 4 bases and J by 0 bases, with 4 bases between them. The CDR3 has 12 amino acids. Germline loops: CDR1 SQVTM, CDR2 ANQGSEA. The CDR3 loop is CSVVVSGNTIYF. CDR3 nucleotide sequence: TGCAGCGTTGTAGTCTCTGGAAACACCATATATTTT.

The chain combines TRBV18 with TRBJ2-3; D may be TRBD2 (5 bases). Trimming took off 8 bases at V and 3 bases at J, with 18 bases between the two ends. This CDR3 is 15 amino acids long. Germline CDR1 is KGHSH and CDR2 is LQKENI. The CDR3 region has the DNA TGTGCCAGCACCCCCTCCAGCTCGGGGACAGATACGCAGTATTTT. Its translation is CASTPSSSGTDTQYF.

The chain links TRBV5-1 to TRBJ2-6; unclear D gene. Germline V gives CDR1 SGHRS, CDR2 YFSETQ. This CDR3 is built from 14 residues. The ends were cut back, 5 bases at V and 0 bases at J, with 6 bases in the middle. The CDR3 nucleotides read TGCGCCAGCAGTGGGATCTCTGGGGCCAACGTCCTGACTTTC. Its translation: CASSGISGANVLTF.

This chain uses TRBV28 with TRBJ2-1; TRBD2 matches at 9 bases. Germline V lookup: CDR1 MDHEN, CDR2 SYDVKM. The CDR3 sequence is 15 residues long. Trimming at V came to 2 bases and at J to 4 bases, leaving 3 bases not matched to a gene. The CDR3 region is CASSLRAGGYNEQFF. The DNA for the CDR3 is TGTGCCAGCAGTTTAAGGGCGGGAGGGTACAATGAGCAGTTCTTC.

For this clone: The conserved final phenylalanine or tryptophan is absent from the CDR3, which likely points to a read error. The DNA is left out, because the CDR3 cannot be placed on it with certainty; the CDR3 is given as TCRdb lists it. The chain has TRBV6-1 and TRBJ2-7. CDR1 and CDR2 (germline): MNHNS, SASEGT. The length of the CDR3 is 16 amino acids, counting both ends. CDR3 amino acids: CASSEDWDSRVNWGEI.

The chain carries TRBV7-6 and TRBJ2-7; D remains ambiguous. The germline CDR1 and CDR2 sequences are SGHVS and FNYEAQ. CDR3 length: 14 amino acids. Trimming took off 2 bases at V and 2 bases at J, with 10 bases between the two ends. CDR3 sequence reads: CASSLNEPAYEQYF. Written as DNA, the CDR3 is TGTGCCAGCAGCTTAAACGAGCCAGCCTACGAGCAGTACTTC. Variable domain in full (rest from reference TRBV7-6 and TRBJ2-7): GAGVSQSPRYKVTKRGQDVALRCDPISGHVSLYWYRQALGQGPEFLTYFNYEAQQDKSGLPNDRFSAERPEGSISTLTIQRTEQRDSAMYRCASSLNEPAYEQYFGPGTRLTVT.

This clone was seen more than once but under ten times. The chain recombines TRBV7-2 with TRBJ1-6, with 7 bases identical to TRBD1. V lost 2 bases, J lost 5 bases, and 3 bases stayed unmatched. The CDR3 is 15 amino acids. Germline V gene lookup returns CDR1 SGHTA and CDR2 FQGNSA. The chain's CDR3 is CASSLQGVNNSPLHF. DNA of the CDR3: TGTGCCAGCAGCTTACAGGGGGTAAATAATTCACCCCTCCACTTT.

The genes are TRBV28 and TRBJ2-2; 13 bases fit TRBD2. Per germline, CDR1 MDHEN and CDR2 SYDVKM. The V and J ends lost 5 bases and 3 bases, in that order; junction bases with no gene match: 3. The CDR3 is made up of 16 amino acids. This CDR3 is CASSQTSGGYTGELFF. CDR3 DNA sequence: TGTGCCAGCAGTCAGACTAGCGGGGGGTACACCGGGGAGCTGTTTTTT.

This clone has only one observation. The chain couples TRBV28 to TRBJ1-4, with TRBD1 matching 7 bases. Germline V gene data show CDR1 as MDHEN and CDR2 as SYDVKM. This CDR3 contains 15 residues. The junction had 8 bases not matched to a gene; V was cut back by 6 bases and J by 4 bases. CDR3 in DNA: TGTGCCAGCAGGAGAGACAGGGCCGGTAATGAAAAACTGTTTTTT. The encoded protein is CASRRDRAGNEKLFF.

In the case of this clone: The CDR3 does not close with the conserved phenylalanine or tryptophan, likely indicating a read error. No DNA is shown, since the ends of the CDR3 on it are uncertain; the CDR3 is the one TCRdb lists. The J gene is TRBJ2-6, the V gene TRBV12-5; TRBD2 was called by the table and not checked on the DNA. The CDR3 is made up of 8 amino acids, end residues included. Germline assignment: CDR1 LGHNT and CDR2 FRNRAP. CDR3 amino acids: CASGFAPV.

The gene calls are TRBV4-2 and TRBJ2-7; 9 nucleotides agree with TRBD2. CDR3 length: 15 residues. Germline V lookup: CDR1 LGHNA, CDR2 YNFKEQ. Losses at the gene ends were 4 bases for V and 3 bases for J; bases not matched to a gene: 7. The CDR3 is CASSPLAGVIYEQYF. The CDR3 DNA follows: TGTGCCAGCAGCCCCTTAGCGGGAGTAATCTACGAGCAGTACTTC.

V is TRBV27 and J is TRBJ2-7; the D gene is possibly TRBD1 (6 bases). The CDR3 length is 16 residues. With 6 bases removed from V and 0 bases from J, the gap between germline ends came to 18 bases. From germline, CDR1 is MNHEY and CDR2 SMNVEV (reference sequence). The CDR3 reads CASRRSGALPSYEQYF. Written as DNA, the CDR3 is TGTGCCAGCAGGCGCTCAGGGGCGTTACCCTCCTACGAGCAGTACTTC.

The CDR3 DNA is TGTGCCAGCTCACCACCGATAGCGGCTGGCGGGGAGCTGTTTTTT. This sequence encodes CASSPPIAAGGELFF. The chain combines TRBV18 with TRBJ2-2; a weak D match, TRBD2 (6 bases). Germline CDR1 reads KGHSH; CDR2 reads LQKENI. Trimming cost V 0 bases and J 7 bases, with 12 bases left between them. CDR3 length equals 15 residues.

This chain connects TRBV5-1 to TRBJ1-1; no clear D gene. Germline CDR1 reads SGHRS; CDR2 reads YFSETQ. Deletions cut 4 bases from V and 5 bases from J, with 15 bases between. The length of the CDR3 is 14 residues. CDR3 bases: TGCGCCAGCAGCGATCGACTAGGTAGGACTGAAGCTTTCTTT. Translation: CASSDRLGRTEAFF.

The gene calls are TRBV6-5 and TRBJ2-2; 8 nucleotides match TRBD2. Germline CDR1 is MNHEY and CDR2 is SVGAGI. This CDR3 spans 13 amino acids. Germline trimming cut 9 bases from V and 6 bases from J; bases unmatched to any gene: 6. DNA of the CDR3: TGTGCCAGTGGGACTAGTGAGGCCGGGGAGCTGTTTTTT. This codes for CASGTSEAGELFF.

This clone came up once. The rearrangement links TRBV4-2 to TRBJ2-2, with D possibly matching TRBD2 (5 bases). Germline assignment: CDR1 LGHNA and CDR2 YNFKEQ. Trimming removed 2 bases from V and 4 bases from J, with 11 bases in between. The CDR3 covers 15 residues. This CDR3 reads CASSQQLRGTGELFF. Written as DNA, the CDR3 is TGTGCCAGCAGCCAACAGCTTCGGGGCACCGGGGAGCTGTTTTTT.

The CDR3 DNA sequence: TGTGCCAGCAGCTCACCCCGAGCGGGGGCTCGGGACGAGCAGTACTTC. It yields the protein CASSSPRAGARDEQYF. V usage is TRBV7-6 and J usage is TRBJ2-7, with 8 nucleotides matching TRBD2. The CDR3 consists of 16 residues. J was trimmed by 5 bases and V by 4 bases; bases with no gene match: 13. Germline V gene data show CDR1 as SGHVS and CDR2 as FNYEAQ.

The V and J genes are TRBV3-1 (or the pseudogene TRBV3-2) and TRBJ2-2, with unresolved D. Between the trimmed V and J ends, which lost 0 bases and 8 bases, there was a span of 4 bases. This CDR3 region has 12 residues. CDR1 and CDR2 (germline): LGHDT, YNNKEL (reference sequence). The CDR3 DNA sequence: TGTGCCAGCAGCCAAGATTGGGGGGAGCTGTTTTTT. This sequence encodes CASSQDWGELFF.

This clone was recorded a few times. Additional DNA sequences in this sample encode the identical CDR3. The gene calls are TRBV2 and TRBJ2-6, with 7 bases matching TRBD2. V lost 5 bases to trimming and J lost 3 bases; unmatched junction nucleotides: 1. Germline CDR1 SNHLY, CDR2 FYNNEI. CDR3 size: 14 residues. This CDR3 is CASSTGGGANVLTF. The CDR3 nucleotides read TGTGCCAGCAGTACGGGAGGTGGGGCCAACGTCCTGACTTTC.

This clone was observed once. The chain has TRBV7-6 and TRBJ2-5, with D perhaps assigned TRBD1 or TRBD2 (5 bases each). CDR1 SGHVS and CDR2 FNYEAQ come from the germline V gene. Trimming cost V 5 bases and J 9 bases, with 13 bases left between them. This CDR3 spans 12 amino acids. The CDR3 sequence: CASSPRGQAQYF. CDR3 coding DNA: TGTGCCAGCAGCCCCCGGGGCCAAGCCCAGTACTTC. Full variable domain (remainder filled in from reference TRBV7-6 and TRBJ2-5): GAGVSQSPRYKVTKRGQDVALRCDPISGHVSLYWYRQALGQGPEFLTYFNYEAQQDKSGLPNDRFSAERPEGSISTLTIQRTEQRDSAMYRCASSPRGQAQYFGPGTRLLVL.

The chain carries TRBV29-1 and TRBJ2-5; possibly TRBD1 or TRBD2 for D (7 bases each). The germline gives CDR1 SQVTM, CDR2 ANQGSEA. The CDR3 contains 14 residues. Trimming cost V 6 bases and J 5 bases, with 19 bases left between them. CDR3 DNA: TGCAGCGTAAGACAGGGAGGGCCGGGGGAGACCCAGTACTTC. It specifies CSVRQGGPGETQYF.

The V and J genes are TRBV29-1 and TRBJ2-7, with D perhaps matching TRBD1 or TRBD2 (5 bases each). Germline V gene sequence: CDR1 SQVTM, CDR2 ANQGSEA. The CDR3 covers 12 residues. The germline V and J ends were trimmed by 4 bases and 3 bases, with 10 bases remaining between them. CDR3: CSVAGRRYEQYF. DNA of the CDR3: TGCAGCGTTGCGGGACGGCGCTACGAGCAGTACTTC.

This chain links TRBV6-5 with TRBJ2-7; 8 bases are a match to TRBD2. Losses at the gene ends were 10 bases for V and 0 bases for J; bases not matched to a gene: 11. CDR1 and CDR2 (germline): MNHEY, SVGAGI. This CDR3 region has 15 residues. CDR3 region: CATQRELAASYEQYF. For the CDR3, the DNA is TGTGCCACCCAGCGGGAACTAGCGGCCTCCTACGAGCAGTACTTC.

This clone appeared once. The chain recombines TRBV10-1 with TRBJ2-2, with D possibly matching TRBD1 (6 bases). The germline V gene has CDR1 WNHNN and CDR2 SYGVQD (reference sequence). The CDR3 has 15 amino acids. V lost 5 bases and J 3 bases, leaving 13 bases between the germline ends. CDR3 sequence: CASSPDRKDTGELFF. CDR3 DNA sequence: TGCGCCAGCAGTCCTGACAGGAAGGACACCGGGGAGCTGTTTTTT.

CDR3 in DNA: TGTGCCACCAGCAGAGATCGGGACCAGAGCTATGAGCAGTTCTTC. Translation: CATSRDRDQSYEQFF. The rearrangement uses TRBV15 and TRBJ2-1; possibly TRBD1 or TRBD2 for D (5 bases each). The CDR3 consists of 15 residues. In germline, CDR1 is LNHNV, CDR2 YYDKDF (reference sequence). The V end lost 0 bases, the J end lost 8 bases, and 14 bases lay between the germline ends.

This clone was observed a single time. The rearrangement links TRBV7-9 to TRBJ1-3; 8 bases match TRBD1. The J segment lost 2 bases and the V segment lost 5 bases, leaving 8 bases of the junction unmatched. In germline, CDR1 is SEHNR, CDR2 FQNEAQ (reference sequence). This CDR3 contains 16 residues. For the CDR3, the DNA is TGTGCCAGCAGCACAAAGACAGGGGCGGCTGGAAACACCATATATTTT. As protein: CASSTKTGAAGNTIYF.

The CDR3: CASSLPNSPLHF. For the CDR3, the DNA is TGTGCCAGCAGTTTACCGAATTCACCCCTCCACTTT. The V and J genes are TRBV28 and TRBJ1-6; no definite D call. The germline V and J ends were trimmed by 2 bases and 7 bases, with 3 bases remaining between them. The CDR3 runs to 12 residues. The germline V gene encodes CDR1 MDHEN and CDR2 SYDVKM.

The chain carries TRBV5-1 and TRBJ1-3; no firm D call. CDR3 size: 16 residues. Trimming removed 4 bases at V and 0 bases at J, with 14 bases between. Germline loops: CDR1 SGHRS, CDR2 YFSETQ. The DNA for the CDR3 is TGCGCCAGCAGCCTAACCCCGACGGGCTCTGGAAACACCATATATTTT. This gives the protein CASSLTPTGSGNTIYF.

This chain links TRBV11-3 with TRBJ2-7, with D possibly matching TRBD1 (6 bases). Trimming cost V 5 bases and J 1 base, with 15 bases left between them. This CDR3 has 15 residues. The germline V gene has CDR1 SGHNT and CDR2 YENEEA. The CDR3 here is CASSPGDGNSYEQYF. In DNA form, the CDR3 reads TGTGCCAGCAGCCCAGGGGACGGGAATTCCTACGAGCAGTACTTC.